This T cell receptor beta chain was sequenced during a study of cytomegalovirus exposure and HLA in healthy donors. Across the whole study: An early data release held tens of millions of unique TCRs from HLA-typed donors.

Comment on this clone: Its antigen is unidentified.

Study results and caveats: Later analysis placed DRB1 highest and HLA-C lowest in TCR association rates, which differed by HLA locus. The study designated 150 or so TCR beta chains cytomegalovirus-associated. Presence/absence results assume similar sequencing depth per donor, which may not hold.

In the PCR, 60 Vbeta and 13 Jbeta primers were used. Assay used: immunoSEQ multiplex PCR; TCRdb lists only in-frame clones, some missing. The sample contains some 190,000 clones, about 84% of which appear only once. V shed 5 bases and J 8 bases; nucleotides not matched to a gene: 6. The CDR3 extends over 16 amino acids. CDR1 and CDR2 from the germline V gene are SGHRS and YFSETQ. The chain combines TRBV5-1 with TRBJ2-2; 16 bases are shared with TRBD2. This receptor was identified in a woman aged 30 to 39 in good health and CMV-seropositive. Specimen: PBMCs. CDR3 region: CASSSGTSGRAGELFF. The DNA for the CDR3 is TGCGCCAGCAGTTCCGGGACTAGCGGGAGGGCTGGGGAGCTGTTTTTT.